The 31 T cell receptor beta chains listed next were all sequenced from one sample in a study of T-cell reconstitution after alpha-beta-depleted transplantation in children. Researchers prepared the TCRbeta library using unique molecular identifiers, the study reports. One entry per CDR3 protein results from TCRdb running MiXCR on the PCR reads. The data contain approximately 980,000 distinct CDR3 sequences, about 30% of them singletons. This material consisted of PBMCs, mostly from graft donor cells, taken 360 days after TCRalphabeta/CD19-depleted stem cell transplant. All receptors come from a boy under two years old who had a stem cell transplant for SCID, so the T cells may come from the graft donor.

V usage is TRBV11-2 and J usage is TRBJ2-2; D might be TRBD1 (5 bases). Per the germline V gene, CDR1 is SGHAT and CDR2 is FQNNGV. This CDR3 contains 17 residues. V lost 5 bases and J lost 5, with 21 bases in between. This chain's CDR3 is CASSPPPKGLRTGELFF. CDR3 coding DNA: TGTGCCAGCAGCCCCCCCCCCAAGGGGCTAAGGACCGGGGAGCTGTTTTTT. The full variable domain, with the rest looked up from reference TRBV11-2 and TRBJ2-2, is EAGVAQSPRYKIIEKRQSVAFWCNPISGHATLYWYQQILGQGPKLLIQFQNNGVVDDSQLPKDRFSAERLKGVDSTLKIQPAKLEDSAVYLCASSPPPKGLRTGELFFGEGSRLTVL.

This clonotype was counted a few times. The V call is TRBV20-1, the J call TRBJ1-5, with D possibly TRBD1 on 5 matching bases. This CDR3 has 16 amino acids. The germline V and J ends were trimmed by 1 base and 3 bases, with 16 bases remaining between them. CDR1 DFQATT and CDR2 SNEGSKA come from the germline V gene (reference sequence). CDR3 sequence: CSARAVAGKVNQPQHF. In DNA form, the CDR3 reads TGCAGTGCTAGAGCGGTGGCAGGGAAAGTCAATCAGCCCCAGCATTTT.

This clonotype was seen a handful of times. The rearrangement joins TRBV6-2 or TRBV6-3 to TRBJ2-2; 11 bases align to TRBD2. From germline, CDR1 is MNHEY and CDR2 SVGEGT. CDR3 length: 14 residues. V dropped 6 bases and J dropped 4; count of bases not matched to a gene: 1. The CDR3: CASRTSGGTGELFF. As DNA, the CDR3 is TGTGCCAGCAGAACTAGCGGGGGCACCGGGGAGCTGTTTTTT.

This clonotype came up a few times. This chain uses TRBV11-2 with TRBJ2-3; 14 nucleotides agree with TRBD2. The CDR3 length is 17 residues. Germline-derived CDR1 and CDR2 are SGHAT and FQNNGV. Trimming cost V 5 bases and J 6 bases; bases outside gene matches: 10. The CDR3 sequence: CASSRRGLAGEWDTQYF. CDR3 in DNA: TGTGCCAGCAGCCGCCGGGGACTAGCGGGGGAGTGGGATACGCAGTATTTT. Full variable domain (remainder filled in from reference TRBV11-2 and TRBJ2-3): EAGVAQSPRYKIIEKRQSVAFWCNPISGHATLYWYQQILGQGPKLLIQFQNNGVVDDSQLPKDRFSAERLKGVDSTLKIQPAKLEDSAVYLCASSRRGLAGEWDTQYFGPGTRLTVL.

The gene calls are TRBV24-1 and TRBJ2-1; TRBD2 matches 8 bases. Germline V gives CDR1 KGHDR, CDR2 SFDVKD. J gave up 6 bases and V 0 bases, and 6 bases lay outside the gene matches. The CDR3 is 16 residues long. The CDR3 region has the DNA TGTGCCACCAGTGATTTGGACGGGGGGGCCCCCAATGAGCAGTTCTTC. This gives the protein CATSDLDGGAPNEQFF.

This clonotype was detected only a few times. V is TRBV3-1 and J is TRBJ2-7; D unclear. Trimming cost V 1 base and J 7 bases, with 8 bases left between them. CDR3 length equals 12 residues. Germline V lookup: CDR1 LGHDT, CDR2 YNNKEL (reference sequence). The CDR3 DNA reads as TGTGCCAGCAGCCAAGTCAACAGAGAGCAGTACTTC. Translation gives CASSQVNREQYF.

The CDR3 sequence: CATRQGGVKNIQYF. For the CDR3, the DNA is TGTGCCACCAGACAGGGGGGTGTCAAAAACATTCAGTACTTC. The V gene is TRBV12-3 or TRBV12-4, the J gene TRBJ2-4, with 9 positions matching TRBD1. Trimming cost V 10 bases and J 3 bases; bases outside gene matches: 7. The CDR3 length is 14 residues.

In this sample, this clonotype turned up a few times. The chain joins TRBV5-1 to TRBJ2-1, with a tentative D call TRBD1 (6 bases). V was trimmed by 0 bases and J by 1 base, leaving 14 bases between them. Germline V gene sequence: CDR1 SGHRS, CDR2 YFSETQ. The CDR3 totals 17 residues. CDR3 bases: TGCGCCAGCAGCTTGGGCAGGGGAGTACTTTCCTACAATGAGCAGTTCTTC. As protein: CASSLGRGVLSYNEQFF.

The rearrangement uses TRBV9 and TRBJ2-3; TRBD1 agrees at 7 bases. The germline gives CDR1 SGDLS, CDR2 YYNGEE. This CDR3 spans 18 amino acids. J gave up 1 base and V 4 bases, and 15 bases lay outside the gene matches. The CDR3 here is CASSPTLTGVRGTDTQYF. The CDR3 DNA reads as TGTGCCAGCAGCCCCACCCTAACAGGGGTTAGGGGCACAGATACGCAGTATTTT.

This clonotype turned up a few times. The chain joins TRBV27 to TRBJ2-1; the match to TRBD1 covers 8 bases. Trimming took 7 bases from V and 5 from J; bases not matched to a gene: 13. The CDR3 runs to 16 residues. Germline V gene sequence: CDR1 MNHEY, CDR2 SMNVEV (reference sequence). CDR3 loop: CASTHRGKVINNEQFF. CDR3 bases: TGTGCCAGCACCCACAGGGGGAAAGTGATAAACAATGAGCAGTTCTTC.

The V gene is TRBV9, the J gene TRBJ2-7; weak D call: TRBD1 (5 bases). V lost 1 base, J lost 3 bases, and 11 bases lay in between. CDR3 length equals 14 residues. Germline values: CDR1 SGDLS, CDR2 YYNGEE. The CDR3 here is CASSVLDNDYEQYF. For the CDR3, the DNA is TGTGCCAGCAGCGTATTGGACAATGACTACGAGCAGTACTTC.

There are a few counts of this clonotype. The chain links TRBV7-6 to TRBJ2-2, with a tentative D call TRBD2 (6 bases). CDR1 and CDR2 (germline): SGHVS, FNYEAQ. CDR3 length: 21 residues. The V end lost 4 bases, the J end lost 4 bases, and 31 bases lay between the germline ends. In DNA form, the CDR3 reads TGTGCCAGCAGCTCCCCCCGAATGGGGCCTAGCGCATTTTGGATCACCGGGGAGCTGTTTTTT. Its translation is CASSSPRMGPSAFWITGELFF.

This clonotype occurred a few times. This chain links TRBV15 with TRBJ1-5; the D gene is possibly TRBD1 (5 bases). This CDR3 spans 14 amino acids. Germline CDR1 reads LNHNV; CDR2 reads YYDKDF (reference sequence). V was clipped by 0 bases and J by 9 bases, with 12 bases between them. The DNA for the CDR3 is TGTGCCACCAGCAGAGAGCAGGGTCGGTGGCCCCAGCATTTT. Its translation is CATSREQGRWPQHF.

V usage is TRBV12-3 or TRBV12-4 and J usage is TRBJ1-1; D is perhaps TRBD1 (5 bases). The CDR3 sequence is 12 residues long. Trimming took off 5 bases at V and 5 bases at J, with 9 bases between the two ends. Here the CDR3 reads CASSDQGTEAFF. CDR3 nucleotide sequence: TGTGCCAGCAGTGACCAGGGAACTGAAGCTTTCTTT.

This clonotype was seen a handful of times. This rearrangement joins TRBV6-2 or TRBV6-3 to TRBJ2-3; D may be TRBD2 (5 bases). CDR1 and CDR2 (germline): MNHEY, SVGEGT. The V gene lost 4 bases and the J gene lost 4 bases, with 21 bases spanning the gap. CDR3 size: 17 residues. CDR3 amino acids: CASSSAGGPVPADTQYF. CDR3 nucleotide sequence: TGTGCCAGCAGTTCCGCAGGAGGTCCGGTGCCGGCAGATACGCAGTATTTT.

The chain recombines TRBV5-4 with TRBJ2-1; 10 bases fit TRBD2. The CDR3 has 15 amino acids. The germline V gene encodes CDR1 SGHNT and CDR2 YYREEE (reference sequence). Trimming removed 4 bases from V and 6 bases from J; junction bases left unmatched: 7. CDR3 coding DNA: TGTGCCAGCAGCAGTAGCGGGGGGCCGCTCAATGAGCAGTTCTTC. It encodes CASSSSGGPLNEQFF.

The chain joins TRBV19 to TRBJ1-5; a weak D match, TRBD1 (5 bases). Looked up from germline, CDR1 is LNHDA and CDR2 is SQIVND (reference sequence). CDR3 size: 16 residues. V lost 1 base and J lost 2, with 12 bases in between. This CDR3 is CASSIAGRAGNQPQHF. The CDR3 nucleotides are TGTGCCAGTAGTATAGCGGGGCGGGCGGGCAATCAGCCCCAGCATTTT.

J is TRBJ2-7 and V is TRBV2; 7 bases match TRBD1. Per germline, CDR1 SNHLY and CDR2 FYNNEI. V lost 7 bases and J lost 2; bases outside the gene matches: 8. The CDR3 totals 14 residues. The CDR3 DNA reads TGTGCCAGCAATCCGGGACAGCCAACCTACGAGCAGTACTTC. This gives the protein CASNPGQPTYEQYF.

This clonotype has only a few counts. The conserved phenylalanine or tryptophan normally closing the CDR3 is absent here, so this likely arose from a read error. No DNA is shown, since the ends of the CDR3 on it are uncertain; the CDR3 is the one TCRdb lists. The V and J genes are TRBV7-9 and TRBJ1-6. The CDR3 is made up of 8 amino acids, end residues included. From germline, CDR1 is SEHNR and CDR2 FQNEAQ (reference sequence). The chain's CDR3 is CASSPQAR.

CDR3 amino acids: CATQNLGPGLPDNEQFF. Written as DNA, the CDR3 is TGTGCCACCCAGAACCTGGGGCCGGGACTACCAGACAATGAGCAGTTCTTC. The gene calls are TRBV28 and TRBJ2-1, with TRBD2 matching over 7 bases. The CDR3 has 17 residues. The germline gives CDR1 MDHEN, CDR2 SYDVKM. V was clipped by 10 bases and J by 5 bases; unmatched bases: 20.

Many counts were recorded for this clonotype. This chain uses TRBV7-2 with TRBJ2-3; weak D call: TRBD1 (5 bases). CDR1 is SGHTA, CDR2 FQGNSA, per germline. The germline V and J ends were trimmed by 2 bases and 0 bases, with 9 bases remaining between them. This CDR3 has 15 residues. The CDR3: CASSLRGPSTDTQYF. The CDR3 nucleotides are TGTGCCAGCAGCTTAAGGGGCCCAAGCACAGATACGCAGTATTTT.

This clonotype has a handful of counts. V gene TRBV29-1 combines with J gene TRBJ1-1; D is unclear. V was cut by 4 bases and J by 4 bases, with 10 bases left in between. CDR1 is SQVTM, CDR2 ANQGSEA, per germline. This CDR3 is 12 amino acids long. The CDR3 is CSVADGVTEAFF. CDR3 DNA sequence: TGCAGCGTTGCAGACGGGGTCACTGAAGCTTTCTTT.

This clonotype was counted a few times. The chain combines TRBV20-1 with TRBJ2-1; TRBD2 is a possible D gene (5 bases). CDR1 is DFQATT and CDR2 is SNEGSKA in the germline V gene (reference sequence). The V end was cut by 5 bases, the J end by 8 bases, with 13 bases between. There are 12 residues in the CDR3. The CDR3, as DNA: TGCAGTGCTGCGAGGGTTAGAGATGAGCAGTTCTTC. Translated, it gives CSAARVRDEQFF.

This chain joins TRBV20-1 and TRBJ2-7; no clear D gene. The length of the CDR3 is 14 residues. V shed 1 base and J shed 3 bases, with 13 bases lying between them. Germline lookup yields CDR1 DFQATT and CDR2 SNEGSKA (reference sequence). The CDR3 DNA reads TGCAGTGCTAGAGGGCGCCCTCAGTTCTACGAGCAGTACTTC. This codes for CSARGRPQFYEQYF.

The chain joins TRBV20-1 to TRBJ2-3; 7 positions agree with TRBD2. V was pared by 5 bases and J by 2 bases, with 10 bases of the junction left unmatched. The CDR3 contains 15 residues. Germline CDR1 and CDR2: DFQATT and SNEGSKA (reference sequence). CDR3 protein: CSALTSRVNTDTQYF. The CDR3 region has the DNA TGCAGTGCTCTGACTAGCCGGGTTAACACAGATACGCAGTATTTT.

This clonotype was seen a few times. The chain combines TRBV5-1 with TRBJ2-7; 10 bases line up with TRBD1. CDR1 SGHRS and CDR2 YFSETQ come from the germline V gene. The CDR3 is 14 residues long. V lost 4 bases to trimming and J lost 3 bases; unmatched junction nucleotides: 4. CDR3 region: CASSRDRGYYEQYF. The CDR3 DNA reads TGCGCCAGCAGCCGGGACAGGGGCTACTACGAGCAGTACTTC. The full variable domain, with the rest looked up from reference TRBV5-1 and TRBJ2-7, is KAGVTQTPRYLIKTRGQQVTLSCSPISGHRSVSWYQQTPGQGLQFLFEYFSETQRNKGNFPGRFSGRQFSNSRSEMNVSTLELGDSALYLCASSRDRGYYEQYFGPGTRLTVT.

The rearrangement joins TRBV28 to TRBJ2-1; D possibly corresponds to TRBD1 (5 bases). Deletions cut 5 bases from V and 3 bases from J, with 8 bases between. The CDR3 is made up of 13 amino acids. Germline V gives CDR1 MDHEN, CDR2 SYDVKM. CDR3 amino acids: CASSRQIYNEQFF. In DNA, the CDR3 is TGTGCCAGCAGTCGACAGATCTACAATGAGCAGTTCTTC.

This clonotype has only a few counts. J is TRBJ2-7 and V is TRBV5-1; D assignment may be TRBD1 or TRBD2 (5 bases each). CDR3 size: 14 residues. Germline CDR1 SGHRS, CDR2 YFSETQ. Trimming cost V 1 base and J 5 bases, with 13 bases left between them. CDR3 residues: CASSLLSQGHEQYF. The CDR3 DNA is TGCGCCAGCAGCTTGTTATCCCAGGGACACGAGCAGTACTTC. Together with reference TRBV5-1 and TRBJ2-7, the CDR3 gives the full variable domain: KAGVTQTPRYLIKTRGQQVTLSCSPISGHRSVSWYQQTPGQGLQFLFEYFSETQRNKGNFPGRFSGRQFSNSRSEMNVSTLELGDSALYLCASSLLSQGHEQYFGPGTRLTVT.

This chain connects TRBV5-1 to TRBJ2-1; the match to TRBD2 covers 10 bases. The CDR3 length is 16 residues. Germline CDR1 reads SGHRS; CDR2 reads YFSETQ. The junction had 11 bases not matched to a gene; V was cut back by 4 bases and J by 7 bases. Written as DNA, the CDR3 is TGCGCCAGCAGCCTAAATATAGCGGGGGGCACGAATGAGCAGTTCTTC. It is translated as CASSLNIAGGTNEQFF. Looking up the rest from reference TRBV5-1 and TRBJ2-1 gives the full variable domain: KAGVTQTPRYLIKTRGQQVTLSCSPISGHRSVSWYQQTPGQGLQFLFEYFSETQRNKGNFPGRFSGRQFSNSRSEMNVSTLELGDSALYLCASSLNIAGGTNEQFFGPGTRLTVL.

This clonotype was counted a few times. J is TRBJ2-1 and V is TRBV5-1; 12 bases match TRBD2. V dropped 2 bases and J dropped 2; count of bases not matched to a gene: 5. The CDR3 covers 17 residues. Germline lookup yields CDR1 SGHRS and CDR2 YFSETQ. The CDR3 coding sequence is TGCGCCAGCAGCTTTGGACTAGCGGGGAACCCCTACAATGAGCAGTTCTTC. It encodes CASSFGLAGNPYNEQFF.

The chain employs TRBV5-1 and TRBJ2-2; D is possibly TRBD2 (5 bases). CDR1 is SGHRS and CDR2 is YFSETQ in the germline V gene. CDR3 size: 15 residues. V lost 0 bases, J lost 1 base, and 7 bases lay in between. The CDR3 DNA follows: TGCGCCAGCAGCTTGGCCGGGATGAACACCGGGGAGCTGTTTTTT. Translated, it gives CASSLAGMNTGELFF. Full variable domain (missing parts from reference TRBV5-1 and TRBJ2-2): KAGVTQTPRYLIKTRGQQVTLSCSPISGHRSVSWYQQTPGQGLQFLFEYFSETQRNKGNFPGRFSGRQFSNSRSEMNVSTLELGDSALYLCASSLAGMNTGELFFGEGSRLTVL.